The source of this TCR beta chain is a study of T cells in tumors after PD-1 blockade. Study in general: Some patients also took daily vismodegib 150 mg during anti-PD-1 treatment. Study findings and constraints: Peripheral recruitment is suggested, as some novel exhausted tumor clones were in pre-treatment blood.

The V gene's germline CDR1 is SSHAT and CDR2 FNYEAQ (reference sequence). The CDR3 runs 16 residues. Produced via immunoSEQ multiplex PCR; TCRdb's table is partial and in-frame only. The table records roughly 48,000 clones, 81% of them present only once. With regard to this clone: Its antigen is unidentified. The germline gene is not matched at one end of the junction; a read error may be the cause.

Template: tumor biopsy or peripheral blood genomic DNA, about 616-6,004 ng per sample. This chain links TRBV7-7 with TRBJ2-5, with TRBD2 matching over 11 bases. The starting material was PBMCs, obtained before anti-PD-1 treatment. This TCR came from a human donor with basal cell carcinoma. The CDR3 is CASSLSASGGKETQYF. As DNA, the CDR3 is TGTGCTAGCAGCTTATCGGCTAGCGGGGGGAAAGAGACCCAGTACTTC.